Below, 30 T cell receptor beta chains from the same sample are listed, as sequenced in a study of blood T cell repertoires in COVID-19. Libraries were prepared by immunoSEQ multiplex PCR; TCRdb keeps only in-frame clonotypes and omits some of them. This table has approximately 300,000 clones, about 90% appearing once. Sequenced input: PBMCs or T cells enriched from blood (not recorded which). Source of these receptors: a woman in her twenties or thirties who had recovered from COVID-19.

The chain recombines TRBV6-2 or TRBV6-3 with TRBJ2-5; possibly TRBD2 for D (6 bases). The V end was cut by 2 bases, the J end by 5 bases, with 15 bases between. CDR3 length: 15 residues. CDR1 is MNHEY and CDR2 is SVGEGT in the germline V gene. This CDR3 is CASSYSLERVETQYF. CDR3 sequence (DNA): TGTGCCAGCAGTTACAGTCTAGAGCGGGTGGAGACCCAGTACTTC.

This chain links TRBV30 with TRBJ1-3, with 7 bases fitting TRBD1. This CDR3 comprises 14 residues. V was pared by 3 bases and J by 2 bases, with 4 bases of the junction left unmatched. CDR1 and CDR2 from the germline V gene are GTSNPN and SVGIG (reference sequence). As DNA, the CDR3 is TGTGCCTGGAGCCTGGGGACAGCTGGAAACACCATATATTTT. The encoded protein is CAWSLGTAGNTIYF.

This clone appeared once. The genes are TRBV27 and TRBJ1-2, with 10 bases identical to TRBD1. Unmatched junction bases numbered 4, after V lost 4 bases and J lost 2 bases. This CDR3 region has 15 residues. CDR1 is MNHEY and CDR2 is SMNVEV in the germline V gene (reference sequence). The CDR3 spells CASSSMGQGNYGYTF. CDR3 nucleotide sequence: TGTGCCAGCAGTTCAATGGGACAGGGGAACTATGGCTACACCTTC.

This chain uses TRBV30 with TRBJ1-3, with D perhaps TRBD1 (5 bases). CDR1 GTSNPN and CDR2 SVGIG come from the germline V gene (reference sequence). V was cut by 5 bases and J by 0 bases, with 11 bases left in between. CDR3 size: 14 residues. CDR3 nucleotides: TGTGCCTGGGTGCCGGGGGTCTCTGGAAACACCATATATTTT. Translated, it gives CAWVPGVSGNTIYF.

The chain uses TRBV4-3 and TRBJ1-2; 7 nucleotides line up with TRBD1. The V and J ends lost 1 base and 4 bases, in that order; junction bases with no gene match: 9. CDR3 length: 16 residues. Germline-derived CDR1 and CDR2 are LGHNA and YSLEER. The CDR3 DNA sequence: TGCGCCAGCAGCCAAGGGACAGGACCCTTGAGCTATGGCTACACCTTC. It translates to CASSQGTGPLSYGYTF.

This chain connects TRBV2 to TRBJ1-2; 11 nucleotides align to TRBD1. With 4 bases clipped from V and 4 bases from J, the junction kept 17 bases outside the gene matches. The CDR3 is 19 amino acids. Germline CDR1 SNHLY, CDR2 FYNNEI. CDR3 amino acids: CASSGSTLAGDRGIYGYTF. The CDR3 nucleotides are TGTGCCAGCAGTGGATCAACCCTGGCCGGGGACAGGGGGATCTATGGCTACACCTTC.

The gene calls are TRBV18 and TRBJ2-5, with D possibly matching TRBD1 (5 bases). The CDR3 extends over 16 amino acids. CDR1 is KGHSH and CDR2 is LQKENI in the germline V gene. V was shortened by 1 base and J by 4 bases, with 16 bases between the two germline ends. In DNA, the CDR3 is TGTGCCAGCTCACCACTGTTTCAGCAGGGTCGAGAGACCCAGTACTTC. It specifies CASSPLFQQGRETQYF.

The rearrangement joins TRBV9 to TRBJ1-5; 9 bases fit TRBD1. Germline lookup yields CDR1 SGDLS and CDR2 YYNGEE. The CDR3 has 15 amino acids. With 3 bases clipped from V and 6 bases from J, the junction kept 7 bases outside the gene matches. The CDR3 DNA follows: TGTGCCAGCAGCGCCACAGGGGGCGATGGTCAGCCCCAGCATTTT. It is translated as CASSATGGDGQPQHF.

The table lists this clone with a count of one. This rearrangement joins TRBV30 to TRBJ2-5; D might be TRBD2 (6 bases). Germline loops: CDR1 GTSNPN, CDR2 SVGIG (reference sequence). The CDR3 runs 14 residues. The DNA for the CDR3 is TGTGCTCGGCGGGGATCACTCCCTCAAGAGACCCAGTACTTC. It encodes CARRGSLPQETQYF.

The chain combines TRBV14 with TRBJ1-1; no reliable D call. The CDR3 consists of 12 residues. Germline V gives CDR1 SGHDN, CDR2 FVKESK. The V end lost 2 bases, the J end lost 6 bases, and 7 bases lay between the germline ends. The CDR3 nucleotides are TGTGCCAGCAGCCAATTCTCCTCTGAAGCTTTCTTT. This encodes CASSQFSSEAFF.

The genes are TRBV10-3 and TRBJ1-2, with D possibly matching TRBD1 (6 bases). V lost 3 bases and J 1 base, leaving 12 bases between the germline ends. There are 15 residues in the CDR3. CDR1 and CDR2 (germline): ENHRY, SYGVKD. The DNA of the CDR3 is TGTGCCATCAGTGATGCTCTAGGGGGTAACTATGGCTACACCTTC. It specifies CAISDALGGNYGYTF.

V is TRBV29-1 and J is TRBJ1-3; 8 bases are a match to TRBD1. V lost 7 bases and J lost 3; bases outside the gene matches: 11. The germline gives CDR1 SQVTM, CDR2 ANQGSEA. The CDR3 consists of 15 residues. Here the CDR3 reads CSAGAGGSNGNTIYF. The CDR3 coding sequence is TGCAGCGCGGGGGCAGGGGGCAGTAATGGAAACACCATATATTTT.

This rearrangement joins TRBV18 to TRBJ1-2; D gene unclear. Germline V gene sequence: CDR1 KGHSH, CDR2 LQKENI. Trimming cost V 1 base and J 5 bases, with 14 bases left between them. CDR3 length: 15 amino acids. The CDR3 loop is CASSPLERSRYGYTF. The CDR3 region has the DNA TGTGCCAGCTCACCACTGGAGCGATCTAGATATGGCTACACCTTC.

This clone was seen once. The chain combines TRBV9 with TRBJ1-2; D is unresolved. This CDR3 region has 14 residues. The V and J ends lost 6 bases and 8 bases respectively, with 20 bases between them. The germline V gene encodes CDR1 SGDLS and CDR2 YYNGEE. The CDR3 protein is CASTPGELRGGYTF. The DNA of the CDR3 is TGTGCCAGCACCCCCGGGGAGCTGAGAGGAGGCTACACCTTC.

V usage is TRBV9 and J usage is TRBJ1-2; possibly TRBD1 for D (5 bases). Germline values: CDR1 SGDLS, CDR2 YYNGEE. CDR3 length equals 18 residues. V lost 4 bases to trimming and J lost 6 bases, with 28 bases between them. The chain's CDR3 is CASSPRPRRGGGEDGYTF. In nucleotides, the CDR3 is TGTGCCAGCAGCCCAAGACCTCGCCGGGGGGGAGGGGAGGATGGCTACACCTTC. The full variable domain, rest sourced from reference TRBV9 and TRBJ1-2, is DSGVTQTPKHLITATGQRVTLRCSPRSGDLSVYWYQQSLDQGLQFLIQYYNGEERAKGNILERFSAQQFPDLHSELNLSSLELGDSALYFCASSPRPRRGGGEDGYTFGSGTRLTVV.

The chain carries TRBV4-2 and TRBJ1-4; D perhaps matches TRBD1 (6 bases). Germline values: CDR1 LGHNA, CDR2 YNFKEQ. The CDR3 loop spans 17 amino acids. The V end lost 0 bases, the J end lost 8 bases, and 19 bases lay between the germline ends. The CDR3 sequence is CASSQDRGGQGNEKLFF. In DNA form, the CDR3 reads TGTGCCAGCAGCCAAGATCGGGGCGGGCAGGGGAACGAAAAACTGTTTTTT.

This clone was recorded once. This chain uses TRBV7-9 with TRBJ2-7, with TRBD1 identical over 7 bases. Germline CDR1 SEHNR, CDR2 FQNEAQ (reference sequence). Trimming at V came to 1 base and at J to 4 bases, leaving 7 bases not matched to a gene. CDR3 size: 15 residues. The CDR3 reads CASSLEQGSAYEQYF. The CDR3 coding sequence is TGTGCCAGCAGCTTAGAACAGGGGTCCGCGTACGAGCAGTACTTC.

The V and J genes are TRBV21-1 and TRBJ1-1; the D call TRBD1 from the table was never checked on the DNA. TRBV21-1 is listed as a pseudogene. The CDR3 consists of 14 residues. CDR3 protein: CASSTGQGVTEAFF. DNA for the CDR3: TGTGCCAGCAGCACGGGACAGGGGGTTACTGAAGCTTTCTTT.

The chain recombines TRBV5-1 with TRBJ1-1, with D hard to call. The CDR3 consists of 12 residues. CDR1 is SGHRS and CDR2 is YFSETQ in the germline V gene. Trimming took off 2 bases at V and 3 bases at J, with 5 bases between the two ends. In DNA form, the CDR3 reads TGCGCCAGCAGCTTAAGCCACACTGAAGCTTTCTTT. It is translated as CASSLSHTEAFF.

The CDR3 spells CASSQAGGATEAFF. The CDR3 nucleotides read TGCGCCAGCAGCCAGGCAGGGGGTGCCACTGAAGCTTTCTTT. This chain uses TRBV4-1 with TRBJ1-1; 7 nucleotides agree with TRBD1. The trim removed 3 bases at V and 4 bases at J, leaving 5 bases unmatched. CDR3 length: 14 amino acids. Germline V lookup: CDR1 MGHRA, CDR2 YSYEKL.

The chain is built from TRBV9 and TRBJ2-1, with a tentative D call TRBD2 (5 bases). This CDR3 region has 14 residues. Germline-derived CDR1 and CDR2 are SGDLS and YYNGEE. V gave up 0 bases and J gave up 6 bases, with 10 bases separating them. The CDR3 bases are TGTGCCAGCAGCGTAGAACTAGTTGGCAATGAGCAGTTCTTC. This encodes CASSVELVGNEQFF.

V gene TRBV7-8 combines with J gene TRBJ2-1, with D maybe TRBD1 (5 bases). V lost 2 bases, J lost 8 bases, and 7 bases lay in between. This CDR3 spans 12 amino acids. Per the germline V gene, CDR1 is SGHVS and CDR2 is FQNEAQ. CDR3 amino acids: CASSLQGYEQFF. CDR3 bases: TGTGCCAGCAGCTTACAGGGTTATGAGCAGTTCTTC. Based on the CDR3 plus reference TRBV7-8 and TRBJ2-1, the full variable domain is GAGVSQSPRYKVAKRGQDVALRCDPISGHVSLFWYQQALGQGPEFLTYFQNEAQLDKSGLPSDRFFAERPEGSVSTLKIQRTQQEDSAVYLCASSLQGYEQFFGPGTRLTVL.

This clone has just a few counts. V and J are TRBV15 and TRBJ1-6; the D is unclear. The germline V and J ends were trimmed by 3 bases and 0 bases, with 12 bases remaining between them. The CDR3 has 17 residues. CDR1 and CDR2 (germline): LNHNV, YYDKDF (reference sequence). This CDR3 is CATSSYSGSSYNSPLHF. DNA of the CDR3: TGTGCCACCAGCAGCTACTCGGGGAGCTCCTATAATTCACCCCTCCACTTT. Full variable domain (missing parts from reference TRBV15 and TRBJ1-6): DAMVIQNPRYQVTQFGKPVTLSCSQTLNHNVMYWYQQKSSQAPKLLFHYYDKDFNNEADTPDNFQSRRPNTSFCFLDIRSPGLGDTAMYLCATSSYSGSSYNSPLHFGNGTRLTVT.

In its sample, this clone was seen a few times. The CDR3 loop reads CASSTSGASFSLNTEAFF. The DNA for the CDR3 is TGTGCCAGCAGTACCTCAGGGGCCAGCTTTTCGCTGAACACTGAAGCTTTCTTT. This rearrangement joins TRBV11-3 to TRBJ1-1, with TRBD1 as a possible D gene (6 bases). The CDR3 is made up of 18 amino acids. Per the germline V gene, CDR1 is SGHNT and CDR2 is YENEEA. Deletions cut 6 bases from V and 0 bases from J, with 23 bases between.

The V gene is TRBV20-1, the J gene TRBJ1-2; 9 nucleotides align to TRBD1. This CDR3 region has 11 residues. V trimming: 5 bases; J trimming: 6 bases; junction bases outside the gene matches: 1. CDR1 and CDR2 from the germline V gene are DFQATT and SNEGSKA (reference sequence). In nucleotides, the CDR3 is TGCAGTGCTGGGGACAGGGATGGCTACACCTTC. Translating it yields CSAGDRDGYTF.

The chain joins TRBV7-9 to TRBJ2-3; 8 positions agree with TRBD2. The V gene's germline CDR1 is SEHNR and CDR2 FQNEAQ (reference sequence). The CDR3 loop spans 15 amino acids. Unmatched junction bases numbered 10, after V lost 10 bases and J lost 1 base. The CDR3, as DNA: TGTGCCAACATTAAGAGCGGGGGCGGCACAGATACGCAGTATTTT. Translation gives CANIKSGGGTDTQYF.

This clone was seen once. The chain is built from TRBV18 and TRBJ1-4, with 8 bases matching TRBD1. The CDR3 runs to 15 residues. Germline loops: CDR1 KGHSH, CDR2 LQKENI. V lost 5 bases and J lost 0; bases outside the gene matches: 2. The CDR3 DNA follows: TGTGCCAGCTCATTACAGGGGGCAACTAATGAAAAACTGTTTTTT. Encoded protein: CASSLQGATNEKLFF.

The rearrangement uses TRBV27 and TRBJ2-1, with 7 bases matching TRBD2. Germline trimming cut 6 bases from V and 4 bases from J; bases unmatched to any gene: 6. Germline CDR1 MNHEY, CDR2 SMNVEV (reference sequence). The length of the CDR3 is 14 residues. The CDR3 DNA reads TGTGCCAGCAGCTCGGGACTACCATACAATGAGCAGTTCTTC. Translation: CASSSGLPYNEQFF.

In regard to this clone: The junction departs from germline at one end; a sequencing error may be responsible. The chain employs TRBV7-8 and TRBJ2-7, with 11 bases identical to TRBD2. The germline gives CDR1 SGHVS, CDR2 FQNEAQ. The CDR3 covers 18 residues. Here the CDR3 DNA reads TGTGCCAGCAGATTAGTTCTAGCGGGGGGACTGGGGCCCTACGAGCAGTACTTC. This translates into CASRLVLAGGLGPYEQYF.

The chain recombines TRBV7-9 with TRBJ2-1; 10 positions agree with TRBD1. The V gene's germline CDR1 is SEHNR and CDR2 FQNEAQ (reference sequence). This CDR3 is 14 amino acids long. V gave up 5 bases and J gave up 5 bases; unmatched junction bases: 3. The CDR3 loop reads CASSRDRGHNEQFF. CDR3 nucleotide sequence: TGTGCCAGCAGCCGGGACAGGGGTCACAATGAGCAGTTCTTC. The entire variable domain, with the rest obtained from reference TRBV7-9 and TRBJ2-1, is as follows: DTGVSQNPRHKITKRGQNVTFRCDPISEHNRLYWYRQTLGQGPEFLTYFQNEAQLEKSRLLSDRFSAERPKGSFSTLEIQRTEQGDSAMYLCASSRDRGHNEQFFGPGTRLTVL.